One sample yielded the 21 T cell receptor beta chains listed below, sequenced in a study of shared clonotypes between healthy human individuals. The repertoire was sequenced with immunoSEQ multiplex PCR; TCRdb's copy has only in-frame clones and lacks some. The sample includes 980,000 or so clones, 60% to 85% of them seen just once. Sequencing was done on a sample of memory CD4+ T cells sorted from blood. The subset denotes: CD45RA-negative fraction. The receptors derive from a man between 18 and 35 years old in good health.

Regarding this clone: Just one base apart from a much larger clone, this may be a read error. In the same sample, other DNA sequences code for this CDR3. This chain links TRBV19 with TRBJ1-1, with a possible D match to TRBD1 (6 bases). V lost 1 base and J lost 2, with 8 bases in between. The CDR3 has 14 residues. In germline, CDR1 is LNHDA, CDR2 SQIVND (reference sequence). CDR3 in amino acids: CASSIGQVNTEAFF. In DNA form, the CDR3 reads TGTGCCAGTAGTATAGGACAGGTAAACACTGAAGCTTTCTTT.

This rearrangement joins TRBV7-2 to TRBJ2-2; 8 bases map to TRBD2. Trimming took 5 bases from V and 6 from J; bases not matched to a gene: 11. CDR3 length equals 16 residues. Germline CDR1 SGHTA, CDR2 FQGNSA. CDR3 amino acids: CASSQTGTSLAGELFF. Here the CDR3 DNA reads TGTGCCAGCAGCCAAACCGGGACTAGTTTAGCCGGGGAGCTGTTTTTT. The variable domain in full, completed from reference TRBV7-2 and TRBJ2-2, reads GAGVSQSPSNKVTEKGKDVELRCDPISGHTALYWYRQSLGQGLEFLIYFQGNSAPDKSGLPSDRFSAERTGGSVSTLTIQRTQQEDSAVYLCASSQTGTSLAGELFFGEGSRLTVL.

The rearrangement uses TRBV7-2 and TRBJ2-1; 10 positions agree with TRBD1. V shed 5 bases, J shed 5 bases, and the junction held 9 bases outside the gene matches. The germline gives CDR1 SGHTA, CDR2 FQGNSA. CDR3 size: 16 residues. The CDR3: CASSPRGTGVDNEQFF. DNA for the CDR3: TGTGCCAGCAGCCCCCGAGGGACAGGGGTGGACAATGAGCAGTTCTTC.

This clone has more than one count but fewer than ten. The chain links TRBV6-1 to TRBJ1-5, with 8 positions matching TRBD1. This CDR3 is 15 amino acids long. CDR1 MNHNS and CDR2 SASEGT come from the germline V gene. Trimming cost V 3 bases and J 1 base; bases outside gene matches: 2. CDR3 coding DNA: TGTGCCAGCAGTGAGGGACAGGCGAGCAATCAGCCCCAGCATTTT. It codes for CASSEGQASNQPQHF.

The chain carries TRBV7-9 and TRBJ2-2; unclear D gene. CDR1 SEHNR and CDR2 FQNEAQ come from the germline V gene (reference sequence). CDR3 length: 14 residues. V lost 5 bases to trimming and J lost 0 bases, with 7 bases between them. The CDR3 nucleotides read TGTGCCAGCAGCAAACAAACGAACACCGGGGAGCTGTTTTTT. This encodes CASSKQTNTGELFF.

The chain links TRBV5-4 to TRBJ1-2; D might be TRBD1 (5 bases). The CDR3 is 14 residues long. CDR1 and CDR2 (germline): SGHNT, YYREEE (reference sequence). V was clipped by 10 bases and J by 6 bases, with 22 bases between them. The CDR3 protein is CAARFGGPVNGYTF. The CDR3 DNA is TGTGCCGCCCGATTTGGGGGACCGGTAAATGGCTACACCTTC.

This chain links TRBV7-3 with TRBJ2-2; 8 nucleotides match TRBD2. Per germline, CDR1 SGHTA and CDR2 FQGTGA. This CDR3 is built from 16 residues. V shed 4 bases and J 5 bases; nucleotides not matched to a gene: 9. The CDR3 is CASSSDGLAGTGELFF. DNA for the CDR3: TGTGCCAGCAGCTCTGACGGACTAGCTGGAACCGGGGAGCTGTTTTTT.

The rearrangement uses TRBV11-2 and TRBJ1-1; D remains ambiguous. The CDR3 length is 13 residues. Trimming took off 2 bases at V and 5 bases at J, with 9 bases between the two ends. Germline V lookup: CDR1 SGHAT, CDR2 FQNNGV. This CDR3 reads CASSLRLRTEAFF. The CDR3 bases are TGTGCCAGCAGCTTAAGGTTGCGGACTGAAGCTTTCTTT.

This chain connects TRBV27 to TRBJ1-6; D unclear. The ends were cut back, 2 bases at V and 5 bases at J, with 19 bases in the middle. The CDR3 spans 18 residues. From germline, CDR1 is MNHEY and CDR2 SMNVEV (reference sequence). The CDR3 reads CASSLNTVLMGNNSPLHF. For the CDR3, the DNA is TGTGCCAGCAGTTTAAACACAGTATTAATGGGGAATAATTCACCCCTCCACTTT.

The rearrangement links TRBV5-1 to TRBJ2-7; TRBD2 aligns across 9 bases. The CDR3 contains 15 residues. Trimming removed 3 bases from V and 6 bases from J; junction bases left unmatched: 10. Germline V gives CDR1 SGHRS, CDR2 YFSETQ. CDR3 coding DNA: TGCGCCAGCAGCTCCCTTAGCGGGAGCTCTGCCGAGCAGTACTTC. Its translation: CASSSLSGSSAEQYF. Looking up the rest from reference TRBV5-1 and TRBJ2-7 gives the full variable domain: KAGVTQTPRYLIKTRGQQVTLSCSPISGHRSVSWYQQTPGQGLQFLFEYFSETQRNKGNFPGRFSGRQFSNSRSEMNVSTLELGDSALYLCASSSLSGSSAEQYFGPGTRLTVT.

This clone showed up just a few times. The chain combines TRBV19 with TRBJ2-5, with D possibly matching TRBD2 (6 bases). The V gene's germline CDR1 is LNHDA and CDR2 SQIVND (reference sequence). The CDR3 has 13 residues. Trimming removed 6 bases from V and 1 base from J, with 9 bases in between. This chain's CDR3 is CASRRGLQETQYF. The CDR3 DNA is TGTGCCAGTAGGAGGGGACTCCAAGAGACCCAGTACTTC. Full variable domain (remainder filled in from reference TRBV19 and TRBJ2-5): DGGITQSPKYLFRKEGQNVTLSCEQNLNHDAMYWYRQDPGQGLRLIYYSQIVNDFQKGDIAEGYSVSREKKESFPLTVTSAQKNPTAFYLCASRRGLQETQYFGPGTRLLVL.

The chain combines TRBV27 with TRBJ2-7, with 7 bases that match TRBD2. This CDR3 is 17 amino acids long. The trim removed 0 bases at V and 5 bases at J, leaving 13 bases unmatched. In germline, CDR1 is MNHEY, CDR2 SMNVEV (reference sequence). In DNA, the CDR3 is TGTGCCAGCAGTTTATCATCAAGCGGGTGGGGAGGGAACGAGCAGTACTTC. It encodes CASSLSSSGWGGNEQYF.

The chain couples TRBV9 to TRBJ2-5, with TRBD2 as a possible D gene (6 bases). CDR3 length: 16 amino acids. V lost 0 bases and J 5 bases, leaving 17 bases between the germline ends. The germline V gene encodes CDR1 SGDLS and CDR2 YYNGEE. The CDR3 region is CASSVGTGVGRETQYF. For the CDR3, the DNA is TGTGCCAGCAGCGTAGGGACGGGAGTGGGTAGGGAGACCCAGTACTTC.

The gene calls are TRBV9 and TRBJ2-1; TRBD2 agrees at 11 bases. The CDR3 extends over 15 amino acids. In germline, CDR1 is SGDLS, CDR2 YYNGEE. The V segment lost 3 bases and the J segment 2 bases; nucleotides outside the gene matches: 1. CDR3 in DNA: TGTGCCAGCAGCGCACTAGCGGGGGCCTACAATGAGCAGTTCTTC. It is translated as CASSALAGAYNEQFF.

V and J are TRBV5-4 and TRBJ2-1; TRBD2 agrees at 10 bases. Per the germline V gene, CDR1 is SGHNT and CDR2 is YYREEE (reference sequence). This CDR3 spans 16 amino acids. V shed 0 bases, J shed 3 bases, and the junction held 3 bases outside the gene matches. The CDR3: CASSLAPSGSYNEQFF. The CDR3 DNA is TGTGCCAGCAGCTTGGCCCCTAGCGGGAGCTACAATGAGCAGTTCTTC.

The V and J genes are TRBV29-1 and TRBJ1-2, with TRBD1 matching over 9 bases. Trimming took 6 bases from V and 2 from J; bases not matched to a gene: 7. The CDR3 is 14 amino acids. Germline lookup yields CDR1 SQVTM and CDR2 ANQGSEA. The CDR3 nucleotides read TGCAGCGTCCCGGGACAGGGAAAAAACTATGGCTACACCTTC. As protein: CSVPGQGKNYGYTF.

CDR3 nucleotide sequence: TGTGCCAGCAGTCCCGGTCGGGGTAGGGAGCAGTACTTC. It specifies CASSPGRGREQYF. This sequence joins TRBV6-1 and TRBJ2-7; perhaps TRBD2 as D (5 bases). CDR1 and CDR2 (germline): MNHNS, SASEGT. The CDR3 extends over 13 amino acids. V shed 5 bases and J shed 7 bases, with 15 bases lying between them.

The V call is TRBV30, the J call TRBJ2-7; D is uncertain. The CDR3 extends over 12 amino acids. V lost 2 bases and J 2 bases, leaving 7 bases between the germline ends. From germline, CDR1 is GTSNPN and CDR2 SVGIG (reference sequence). The CDR3 region has the DNA TGTGCCTGGAGTTCGAATACCTACGAGCAGTACTTC. Protein: CAWSSNTYEQYF.

The V call is TRBV5-6, the J call TRBJ2-7; perhaps TRBD1 as D (7 bases). Trimming left V 6 bases short and J 6 bases short, with 19 bases between. The CDR3 is 14 amino acids. Germline CDR1 SGHDT, CDR2 YYEEEE. CDR3 DNA: TGTGCCAGCACCCAGATGGCAGGGGGAGGCGAGCAGTACTTC. It yields the protein CASTQMAGGGEQYF.

The count of this clone is one. The rearrangement joins TRBV19 to TRBJ1-3; D gene ambiguous. This CDR3 is built from 13 residues. The V gene lost 4 bases and the J gene lost 2 bases, with 6 bases spanning the gap. Germline V CDR1 and CDR2: LNHDA, SQIVND (reference sequence). The CDR3 nucleotides read TGTGCCAGTAGTACAAATCCTGGAAACACCATATATTTT. It yields the protein CASSTNPGNTIYF.

This rearrangement joins TRBV10-3 to TRBJ2-7; TRBD2 agrees at 11 bases. CDR1 is ENHRY, CDR2 SYGVKD, per germline. The CDR3 covers 18 residues. With 8 bases clipped from V and 0 bases from J, the junction kept 15 bases outside the gene matches. Written as DNA, the CDR3 is TGTGCCATCGATCGTATCCCGGGACTAGCGGATAGCTCCTACGAGCAGTACTTC. Translating gives CAIDRIPGLADSSYEQYF.